One and the same sample provided the 13 T cell receptor beta chains below, sequenced in a study of Tregs in tolerant kidney transplant recipients. Method: immunoSEQ multiplex PCR; TCRdb's copy keeps in-frame clones and lacks some. The sample has 46,000 or so clones, under 95% seen once. The sequencing input was Tregs from blood. The receptors shown here come from a human donor in good health.

The V gene is TRBV5-1, the J gene TRBJ2-5; weak D call: TRBD2 (5 bases). Germline V gene data show CDR1 as SGHRS and CDR2 as YFSETQ. The CDR3 totals 13 residues. V lost 4 bases to trimming and J lost 1 base, with 8 bases between them. The CDR3 region is CASSRRLQETQYF. DNA for the CDR3: TGCGCCAGCAGCCGGAGGCTCCAAGAGACCCAGTACTTC.

The J gene is TRBJ2-5, the V gene TRBV5-6; 11 bases are a match to TRBD2. CDR3 size: 15 residues. CDR1 SGHDT and CDR2 YYEEEE come from the germline V gene. The V gene end was trimmed by 4 bases and the J gene end by 4 bases; junction bases not matched to a gene: 6. The CDR3 bases are TGTGCCAGCAGCCGAGGGACTAGCGGAAGAGAGACCCAGTACTTC. It specifies CASSRGTSGRETQYF.

The V and J genes are TRBV18 and TRBJ2-7; 10 bases are shared with TRBD1. The CDR3 is 14 residues long. Germline V lookup: CDR1 KGHSH, CDR2 LQKENI. With V trimmed by 5 bases and J by 3 bases, 4 bases remained unmatched. The CDR3 loop reads CASSGQGGNYEQYF. The CDR3 DNA sequence: TGTGCCAGCTCAGGACAGGGGGGAAACTACGAGCAGTACTTC.

The chain combines TRBV6-5 with TRBJ2-7; 9 nucleotides line up with TRBD1. The J segment lost 5 bases and the V segment lost 6 bases, leaving 5 bases of the junction unmatched. Germline lookup yields CDR1 MNHEY and CDR2 SVGAGI. The CDR3 totals 13 residues. The CDR3 DNA reads as TGTGCCAGCAGGGTACAGGGGGCCAACGAGCAGTACTTC. Translated, it gives CASRVQGANEQYF.

The V gene is TRBV5-1, the J gene TRBJ2-3; D is possibly TRBD1 (6 bases). Trimming removed 5 bases at V and 2 bases at J, with 12 bases between. The germline V gene has CDR1 SGHRS and CDR2 YFSETQ. The CDR3 is made up of 14 amino acids. CDR3 loop: CASRFSGVTDTQYF. CDR3 nucleotide sequence: TGCGCCAGCAGATTTTCAGGGGTCACAGATACGCAGTATTTT.

This chain connects TRBV10-1 to TRBJ2-5, with 7 nucleotides matching TRBD2. The J call may be faulty, since TRBJ2-7 better matches the DNA end. This CDR3 comprises 14 residues. Germline assignment: CDR1 WNHNN and CDR2 SYGVQD (reference sequence). CDR3 nucleotides: TGCGCCAGCAGTGAGGGAGGGAGGGCCTACGAGCAGTACTTC. Protein sequence: CASSEGGRAYEQYF.

The rearrangement uses TRBV19 and TRBJ2-3, with 15 bases matching TRBD2. V shed 3 bases and J 6 bases; nucleotides not matched to a gene: 7. Germline lookup yields CDR1 LNHDA and CDR2 SQIVND (reference sequence). The CDR3 is 17 residues long. CDR3 nucleotides: TGTGCCAGTAGTATCCTGGGACTAGCGGGGGGCTCGGATACGCAGTATTTT. This gives the protein CASSILGLAGGSDTQYF.

The chain employs TRBV14 and TRBJ2-7; D may be TRBD2 (6 bases). Germline assignment: CDR1 SGHDN and CDR2 FVKESK. The CDR3 contains 13 residues. V dropped 5 bases and J dropped 3 bases, with 11 bases sitting between them. The CDR3 DNA reads as TGTGCCAGCAGCGGGGACTTGGGCTACGAGCAGTACTTC. Its protein product is CASSGDLGYEQYF.

The chain has TRBV4-2 and TRBJ1-6; 9 bases match TRBD1. The CDR3 is 16 amino acids. CDR1 LGHNA and CDR2 YNFKEQ come from the germline V gene. Losses at the gene ends were 0 bases for V and 8 bases for J; bases not matched to a gene: 5. The CDR3 DNA follows: TGTGCCAGCAGCCAAGATCGGACAGGGGTTGATTCACCCCTCCACTTT. Protein sequence: CASSQDRTGVDSPLHF.

In DNA, the CDR3 is TGTGCCAGTAGTACACCGGGCAGGGCTAACTATGGCTACACCTTC. This translates into CASSTPGRANYGYTF. The chain combines TRBV19 with TRBJ1-2, with D possibly TRBD1 on 5 matching bases. CDR3 size: 15 residues. CDR1 is LNHDA, CDR2 SQIVND, per germline (reference sequence). V lost 4 bases, J lost 0 bases, and 12 bases lay in between.

The chain links TRBV2 to TRBJ1-5, with TRBD1 matching over 7 bases. The CDR3 is 14 residues long. With V trimmed by 7 bases and J by 11 bases, 14 bases remained unmatched. Germline CDR1 is SNHLY and CDR2 is FYNNEI. CDR3 amino acids: CASTLSGQAVSQHF. The CDR3 coding sequence is TGTGCCAGCACCCTCTCTGGACAGGCCGTGTCCCAGCATTTT.

The chain combines TRBV19 with TRBJ2-1; D is unclear. V dropped 2 bases and J dropped 3 bases, with 8 bases sitting between them. Germline CDR1 is LNHDA and CDR2 is SQIVND (reference sequence). This CDR3 has 14 residues. Written as DNA, the CDR3 is TGTGCCAGTAGTATAAGGGCCCTCTACAATGAGCAGTTCTTC. Translating gives CASSIRALYNEQFF.

The genes are TRBV13 and TRBJ1-2; D gene uncertain. CDR1 is PRHDT, CDR2 FYEKMQ, per germline (reference sequence). V was cut by 5 bases and J by 5 bases, with 12 bases left in between. The CDR3 consists of 13 residues. In DNA form, the CDR3 reads TGTGCCAGCAGCCAAATGGGGTTGTATGGCTACACCTTC. Translating gives CASSQMGLYGYTF.